This T cell receptor beta chain was identified in a study of blood T cell repertoires in COVID-19. Turning to the study itself: Whether acute or convalescent, the COVID-19 samples came from the United States, Italy and Spain. The cDNA or gDNA used as material had been derived from T cells, B-cell-depleted T cells, or PBMCs.

Per the original data handling: Estimation of nucleated cell counts was performed using reference gene primer amplification. The assay was immunoSEQ multiplex PCR, and TCRdb's table has in-frame clones only and misses some. The V and J calls and clone size were taken over from that table, and D and trimming were inferred from the DNA. The sample has about 210,000 clones, 89% seen once. Germline assignment: CDR1 KGHSH and CDR2 LQKENI. This CDR3 has 17 residues. The V end was cut by 0 bases, the J end by 5 bases, with 19 bases between. This chain joins TRBV18 and TRBJ1-1, with TRBD1 as a possible D gene (5 bases). The sequence was collected from a woman between 40 and 55 years old with acute or convalescent COVID-19. Sequencing used peripheral blood. The CDR3 DNA reads TGTGCCAGCTCACCACCATTCCTGGGGCGCTTAGGAACTGAAGCTTTCTTT. Encoded protein: CASSPPFLGRLGTEAFF. The variable domain in full, completed from reference TRBV18 and TRBJ1-1, reads NAGVMQNPRHLVRRRGQEARLRCSPMKGHSHVYWYRQLPEEGLKFMVYLQKENIIDESGMPKERFSAEFPKEGPSILRIQQVVRGDSAAYFCASSPPFLGRLGTEAFFGQGTRLTVV.